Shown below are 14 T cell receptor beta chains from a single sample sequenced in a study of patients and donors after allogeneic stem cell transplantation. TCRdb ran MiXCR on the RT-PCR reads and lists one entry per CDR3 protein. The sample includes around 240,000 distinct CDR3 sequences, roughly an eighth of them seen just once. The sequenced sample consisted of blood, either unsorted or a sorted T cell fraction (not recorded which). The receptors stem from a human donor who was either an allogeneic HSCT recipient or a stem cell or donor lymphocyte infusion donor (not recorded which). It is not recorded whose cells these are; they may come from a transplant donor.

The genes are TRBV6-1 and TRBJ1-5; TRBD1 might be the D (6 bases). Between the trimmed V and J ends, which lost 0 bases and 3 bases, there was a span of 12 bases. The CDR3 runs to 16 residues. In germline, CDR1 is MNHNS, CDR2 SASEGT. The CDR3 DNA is TGTGCCAGCAGTGAAGCGCTCCAGGGGAACAATCAGCCCCAGCATTTT. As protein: CASSEALQGNNQPQHF.

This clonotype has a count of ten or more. Here the CDR3 reads CASSQWGARETQYF. The CDR3 coding sequence is TGTGCCAGCAGCCAGTGGGGGGCCCGAGAGACCCAGTACTTC. The chain recombines TRBV14 with TRBJ2-5; D is tentatively TRBD1 or TRBD2 (6 bases each). The CDR3 is made up of 14 amino acids. Germline values: CDR1 SGHDN, CDR2 FVKESK. The ends were cut back, 3 bases at V and 4 bases at J, with 12 bases in the middle.

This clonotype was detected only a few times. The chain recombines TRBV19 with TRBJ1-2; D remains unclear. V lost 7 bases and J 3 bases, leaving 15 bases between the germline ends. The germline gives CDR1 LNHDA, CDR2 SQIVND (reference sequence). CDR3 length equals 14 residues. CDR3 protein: CASIASFGDYGYTF. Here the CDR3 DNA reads TGTGCCAGTATTGCCTCATTCGGGGACTATGGCTACACCTTC.

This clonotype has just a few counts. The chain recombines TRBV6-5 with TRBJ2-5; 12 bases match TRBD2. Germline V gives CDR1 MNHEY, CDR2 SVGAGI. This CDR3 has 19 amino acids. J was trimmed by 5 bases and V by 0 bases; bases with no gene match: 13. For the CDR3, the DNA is TGTGCCAGCAGTTACTCCCTCCCGGGACTAGCGGGCCTAGGGGAGACCCAGTACTTC. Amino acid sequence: CASSYSLPGLAGLGETQYF.

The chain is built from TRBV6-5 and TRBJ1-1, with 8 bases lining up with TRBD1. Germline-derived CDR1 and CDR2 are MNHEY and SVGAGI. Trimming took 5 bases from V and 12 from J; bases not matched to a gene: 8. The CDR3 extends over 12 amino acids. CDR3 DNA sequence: TGTGCCAGCAGTCGGACAGGGACTGGGACTTTCTTT. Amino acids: CASSRTGTGTFF.

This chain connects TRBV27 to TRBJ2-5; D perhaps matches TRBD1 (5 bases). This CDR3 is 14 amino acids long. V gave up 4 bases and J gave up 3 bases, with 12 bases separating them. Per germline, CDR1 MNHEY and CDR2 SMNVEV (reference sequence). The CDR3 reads CASSSPDSEETQYF. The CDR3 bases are TGTGCCAGCAGTTCACCAGACAGCGAAGAGACCCAGTACTTC.

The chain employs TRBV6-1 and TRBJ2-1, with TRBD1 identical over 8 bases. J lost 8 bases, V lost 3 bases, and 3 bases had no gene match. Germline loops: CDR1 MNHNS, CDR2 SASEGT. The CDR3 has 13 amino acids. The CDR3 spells CASSDDRGYEQFF. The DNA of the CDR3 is TGTGCCAGCAGTGATGACAGGGGCTATGAGCAGTTCTTC.

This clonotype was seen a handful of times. The chain's CDR3 is CASSDEGSGSKQFF. Here the CDR3 DNA reads TGTGCCAGCAGCGACGAAGGATCGGGATCAAAGCAGTTCTTC. The chain couples TRBV9 to TRBJ2-1; weak D call: TRBD2 (5 bases). CDR3 length equals 14 residues. Trimming shortened V by 3 bases and J by 11 bases, and 18 bases separated the two germline ends. Germline lookup yields CDR1 SGDLS and CDR2 YYNGEE.

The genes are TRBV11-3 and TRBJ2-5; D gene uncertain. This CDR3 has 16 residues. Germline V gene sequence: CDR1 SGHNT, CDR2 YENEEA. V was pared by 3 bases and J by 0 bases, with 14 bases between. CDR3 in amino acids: CASSFSGLGYQETQYF. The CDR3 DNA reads TGTGCCAGCAGCTTTTCTGGGCTGGGGTACCAAGAGACCCAGTACTTC.

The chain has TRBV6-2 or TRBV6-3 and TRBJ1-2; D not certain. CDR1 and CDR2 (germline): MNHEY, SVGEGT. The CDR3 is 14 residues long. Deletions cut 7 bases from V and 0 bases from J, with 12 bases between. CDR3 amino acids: CASNLRGANYGYTF. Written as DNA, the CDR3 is TGTGCCAGCAATCTACGAGGAGCTAACTATGGCTACACCTTC.

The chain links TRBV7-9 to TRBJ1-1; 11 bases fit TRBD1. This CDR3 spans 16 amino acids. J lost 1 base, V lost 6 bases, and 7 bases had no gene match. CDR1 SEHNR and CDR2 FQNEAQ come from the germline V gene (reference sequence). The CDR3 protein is CASRPGTGGSNTEAFF. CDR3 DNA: TGTGCCAGCAGGCCCGGGACAGGGGGGTCGAACACTGAAGCTTTCTTT. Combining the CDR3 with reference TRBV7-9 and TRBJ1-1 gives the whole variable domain DTGVSQNPRHKITKRGQNVTFRCDPISEHNRLYWYRQTLGQGPEFLTYFQNEAQLEKSRLLSDRFSAERPKGSFSTLEIQRTEQGDSAMYLCASRPGTGGSNTEAFFGQGTRLTVV.

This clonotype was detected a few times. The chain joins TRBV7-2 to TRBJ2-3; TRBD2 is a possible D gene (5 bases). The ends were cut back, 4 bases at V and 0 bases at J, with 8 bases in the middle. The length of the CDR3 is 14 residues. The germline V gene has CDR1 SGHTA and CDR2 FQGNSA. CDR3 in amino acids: CASSWTPSTDTQYF. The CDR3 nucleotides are TGTGCCAGCAGCTGGACTCCCAGCACAGATACGCAGTATTTT.

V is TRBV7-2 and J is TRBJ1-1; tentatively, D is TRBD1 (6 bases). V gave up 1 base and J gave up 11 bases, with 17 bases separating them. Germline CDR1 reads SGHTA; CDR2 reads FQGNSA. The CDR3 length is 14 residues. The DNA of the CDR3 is TGTGCCAGCAGCTTAGGCCGGGGGGCATTGGCTGCTTTCTTT. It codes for CASSLGRGALAAFF.

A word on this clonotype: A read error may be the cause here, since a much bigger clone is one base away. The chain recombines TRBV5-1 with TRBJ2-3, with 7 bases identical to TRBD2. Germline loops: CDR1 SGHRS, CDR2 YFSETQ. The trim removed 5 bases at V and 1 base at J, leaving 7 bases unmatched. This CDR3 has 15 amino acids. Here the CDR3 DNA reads TGCGCCAGCAGGCACGGACTAGAGGGCACAGATACGCAGTATTTT. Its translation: CASRHGLEGTDTQYF.